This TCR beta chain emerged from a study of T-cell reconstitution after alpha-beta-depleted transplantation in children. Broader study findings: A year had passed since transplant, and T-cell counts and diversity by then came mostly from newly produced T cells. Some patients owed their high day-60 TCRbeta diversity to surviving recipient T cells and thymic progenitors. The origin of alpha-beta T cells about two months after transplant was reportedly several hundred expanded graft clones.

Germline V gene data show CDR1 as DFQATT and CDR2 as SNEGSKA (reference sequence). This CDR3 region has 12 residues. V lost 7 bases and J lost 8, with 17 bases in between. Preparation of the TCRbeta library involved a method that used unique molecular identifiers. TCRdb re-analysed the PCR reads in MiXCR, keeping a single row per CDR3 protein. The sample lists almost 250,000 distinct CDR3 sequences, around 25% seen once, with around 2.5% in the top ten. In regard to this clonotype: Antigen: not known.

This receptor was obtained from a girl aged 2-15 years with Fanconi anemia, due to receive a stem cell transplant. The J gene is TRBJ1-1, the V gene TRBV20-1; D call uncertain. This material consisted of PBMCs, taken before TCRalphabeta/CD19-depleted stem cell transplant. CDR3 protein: CSEARRSEEAFF. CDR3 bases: TGCAGTGAGGCGAGGAGGTCGGAAGAAGCTTTCTTT.